This T cell receptor (beta chain) stems from a study of tumor-infiltrating lymphocytes in localized non-small cell lung cancer. The overall study: Several tumor histologies, both smoking statuses, and some post-neoadjuvant chemotherapy samples were included.

Some clones are missing from TCRdb's copy, which holds only in-frame ones; the method was immunoSEQ multiplex PCR. The data contain under 9,500 clones, approximately 82% of them singletons. Study-level findings and limits: IM1 and IM2 tumors showed no difference in T-cell fraction. Higher tumor T cell infiltration than in uninvolved lung was supported by TCRbeta sequencing.

Remarks on this clone: Antigen unknown.

The germline V gene has CDR1 SGDLS and CDR2 YYNGEE. The CDR3 sequence is 13 residues long. V was trimmed by 0 bases and J by 0 bases, leaving 1 base between them. Material: uninvolved lung tissue not adjacent to the tumor. This receptor was taken from a human donor with non-small cell lung cancer. The genes are TRBV9 and TRBJ1-3; D not resolved. This chain's CDR3 is CASSVGSGNTIYF. The CDR3 nucleotides are TGTGCCAGCAGCGTAGGCTCTGGAAACACCATATATTTT.